This TCR beta chain was sequenced during a study of T cell repertoires in cytomegalovirus infection. Study overall: Newly reported HLA-C-restricted and thoroughly characterized HLA-B-restricted CMV epitopes were employed. Shared public TCR beta signatures pointed to both CMV infection and a matching HLA type. The study's findings and limits: CMV carriers with the relevant HLA were identified by cumulative public TCR beta family frequency. HLA-C-restricted CMV clonotypes gave the most frequent clonotype in two of eight donors.

Trimming cost V 5 bases and J 0 bases, with 3 bases left between them. This CDR3 spans 12 amino acids. Per the germline V gene, CDR1 is SGHVS and CDR2 is FNYEAQ. TCRdb ran MiXCR on the reads and lists one entry per CDR3 protein. The sample comprises 20,000 to 25,000 distinct CDR3 sequences, about 39% of which are singletons, and about 94% rests with the top ten. This clonotype was counted between two and nine times. The antigen is undetermined. The chain combines TRBV7-6 with TRBJ2-3; unclear D gene. The clonotype was recovered from a human donor in good health (CMV status not recorded). Some clones in this sample may be carry-over from other donors' samples. This specimen consisted of CD8+ T cells from cultured PBMCs, obtained from culture after CMV antigen stimulation. The CDR3: CASSTSTDTQYF. DNA of the CDR3: TGTGCCAGCAGCACTAGCACAGATACGCAGTATTTT.